The present entry profiles one TCR beta chain with its context. Its antigen is not known. These data originate in a study of T cell repertoires in cytomegalovirus infection. TCRdb called the reads again in MiXCR, with one record for every CDR3 protein. The sample includes some 800,000 distinct CDR3 sequences, 30% to 35% of them seen just once. V lost 7 bases and J lost 2, with 18 bases in between. The CDR3 has 16 residues. Germline CDR1 reads MDHEN; CDR2 reads SYDVKM. This sequence joins TRBV28 and TRBJ1-3; D gene uncertain. This clonotype was obtained from a human donor in good health (CMV status not recorded). Some clones in this sample may be carry-over from other donors' samples. The sequencing used cultured CD8+ T cells from PBMCs, collected from culture after CMV antigen stimulation. The CDR3 bases are TGTGCCAGCACCCTAAAGATCTGGAGAACTGGAAACACCATATATTTT. Amino acid sequence: CASTLKIWRTGNTIYF.